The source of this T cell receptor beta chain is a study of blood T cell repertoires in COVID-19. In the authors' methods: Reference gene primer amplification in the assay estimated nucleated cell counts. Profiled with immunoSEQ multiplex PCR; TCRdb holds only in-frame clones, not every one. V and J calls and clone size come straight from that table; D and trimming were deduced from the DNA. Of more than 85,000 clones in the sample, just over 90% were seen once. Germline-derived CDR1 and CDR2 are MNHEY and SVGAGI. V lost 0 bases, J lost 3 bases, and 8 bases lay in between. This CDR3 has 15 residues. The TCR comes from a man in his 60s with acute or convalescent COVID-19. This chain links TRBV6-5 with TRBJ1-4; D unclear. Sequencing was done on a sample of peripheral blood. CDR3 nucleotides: TGTGCCAGCAGTTACTCGACACGAGCTAATGAAAAACTGTTTTTT. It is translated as CASSYSTRANEKLFF.